This T cell receptor beta chain was profiled in a study of monozygotic twins with inflammatory bowel disease. The input for each TCR library was about 3.5 ug of total RNA. Eight separate reactions for every sample produced the cDNA. Template switching was used to attach UMIs, which incorporated a 6-nucleotide sample barcode. TCRdb re-analyzed the 5' RACE reads; it lists each CDR3 protein once, without DNA. Found here are over 150,000 distinct CDR3 sequences; the top ten clones hold 2% to 2.5%. The CDR3 sequence is 14 residues long. The V and J genes are TRBV12-3 or TRBV12-4 and TRBJ2-2; checking the TCRdb D call of TRBD1 is not possible without DNA. The sequence came from a human donor with ulcerative colitis or Crohn's disease, or a healthy co-twin of an affected twin (not recorded which). The sample comprised blood. CDR3 sequence: CASSLGETGGELFF.